The 21 T cell receptor beta chains given below trace back to one sample, sequenced in a study of blood T cells in healthy people across ages. The second PCR ran 7 to 11 cycles with a sample-barcoded 5' primer and J-beta primers. Each CDR3 protein gets one entry after TCRdb re-called the 5' RACE reads with MiXCR. The table has some 1 million distinct CDR3 sequences, more than 35% seen once. Material for sequencing was blood. The receptors were gathered from a woman aged 60-70 years in good health.

The chain uses TRBV20-1 and TRBJ2-7, with D maybe TRBD2 (6 bases). CDR1 is DFQATT, CDR2 SNEGSKA, per germline (reference sequence). Trimming removed 6 bases at V and 0 bases at J, with 21 bases between. There are 16 residues in the CDR3. The CDR3 coding sequence is TGCAGTGCCCACCCTCCGGGGGAATTTAGCTCCTACGAGCAGTACTTC. This gives the protein CSAHPPGEFSSYEQYF.

In the case of this clonotype: One end of the junction varies from germline; a read error may be responsible. The rearrangement joins TRBV7-9 to TRBJ1-4; maybe TRBD1 (6 bases). The CDR3 has 15 amino acids. Germline V gene lookup returns CDR1 SEHNR and CDR2 FQNEAQ (reference sequence). CDR3 in amino acids: CPSSHPTGLGEKLFF. The CDR3 DNA sequence: TGTCCCAGCAGCCACCCGACAGGACTTGGGGAAAAACTGTTTTTT.

Only a few counts were recorded for this clonotype. The CDR3 spells CASSKRQGAYNEQFF. The CDR3 DNA follows: TGTGCCAGCAGCAAAAGACAGGGGGCCTACAATGAGCAGTTCTTC. The rearrangement uses TRBV7-9 and TRBJ2-1; 9 nucleotides align to TRBD1. The CDR3 consists of 15 residues. Germline assignment: CDR1 SEHNR and CDR2 FQNEAQ (reference sequence). After removal of 5 bases from V and 2 bases from J, the junction contained 4 bases not matched to a gene.

J is TRBJ2-4 and V is TRBV5-5; 7 bases map to TRBD1. The V segment lost 4 bases and the J segment 2 bases; nucleotides outside the gene matches: 15. The CDR3 spans 18 residues. Germline V gives CDR1 SGHKS, CDR2 YYEKEE (reference sequence). The CDR3 protein is CASSGRPGTVESKNIQYF. The CDR3 DNA is TGTGCCAGCAGCGGACGCCCCGGGACAGTGGAATCCAAAAACATTCAGTACTTC.

V gene TRBV11-1 combines with J gene TRBJ2-1, with TRBD2 matching 13 bases. The V gene end was trimmed by 5 bases and the J gene end by 7 bases; junction bases not matched to a gene: 5. CDR1 SGHAT and CDR2 FQDESV come from the germline V gene (reference sequence). The CDR3 has 15 residues. CDR3 sequence: CASSALAGGPNEQFF. The CDR3 coding sequence is TGTGCCAGCAGCGCACTAGCGGGAGGGCCGAATGAGCAGTTCTTC.

The chain joins TRBV27 to TRBJ2-5; TRBD1 or TRBD2 may be the D gene (5 bases each). Trimming shortened V by 0 bases and J by 11 bases, and 22 bases separated the two germline ends. This CDR3 has 16 amino acids. Germline CDR1 is MNHEY and CDR2 is SMNVEV (reference sequence). Here the CDR3 DNA reads TGTGCCAGCAGTTTATCAGGAGTGGGACGCTACAATGAGCAGTACTTC. It yields the protein CASSLSGVGRYNEQYF.

CDR3 region: CASSQPTSGRNEQYF. The CDR3 bases are TGTGCCAGCAGCCAACCTACTAGCGGGAGAAATGAGCAGTACTTC. The chain joins TRBV3-1 to TRBJ2-7, with TRBD2 matching over 11 bases. The CDR3 spans 15 residues. Germline loops: CDR1 LGHDT, CDR2 YNNKEL (reference sequence). Trimming cost V 2 bases and J 7 bases; bases outside gene matches: 7.

The CDR3 here is CASSQDGDQPQHF. CDR3 DNA: TGTGCCAGCAGCCAAGATGGTGATCAGCCCCAGCATTTT. This chain connects TRBV3-1 to TRBJ1-5; no definite D call. The CDR3 is made up of 13 amino acids. Germline CDR1 is LGHDT and CDR2 is YNNKEL (reference sequence). Trimming took off 0 bases at V and 5 bases at J, with 5 bases between the two ends.

This chain links TRBV5-6 with TRBJ1-2, with 7 bases that match TRBD1. In germline, CDR1 is SGHDT, CDR2 YYEEEE. J lost 4 bases, V lost 4 bases, and 4 bases had no gene match. The CDR3 length is 13 residues. Here the CDR3 DNA reads TGTGCCAGCAGCCGACAGGGTATCTATGGCTACACCTTC. It specifies CASSRQGIYGYTF.

This clonotype has only one observation. The rearrangement joins TRBV18 to TRBJ2-7, with TRBD1 as a possible D gene (6 bases). There are 14 residues in the CDR3. Between the trimmed V and J ends, which lost 3 bases and 4 bases, there was a span of 13 bases. The germline V gene encodes CDR1 KGHSH and CDR2 LQKENI. For the CDR3, the DNA is TGTGCCAGCTCACCCCCAGGGGCCGTATACGAGCAGTACTTC. Translating gives CASSPPGAVYEQYF.

This clonotype was seen more than once but under ten times. The rearrangement uses TRBV11-2 and TRBJ2-1, with no clear D. The germline V gene has CDR1 SGHAT and CDR2 FQNNGV. The CDR3 loop spans 14 amino acids. V was pared by 0 bases and J by 4 bases, with 7 bases between. The CDR3 reads CASSLDVEYNEQFF. CDR3 DNA: TGTGCCAGCAGCTTAGATGTGGAATACAATGAGCAGTTCTTC.

The chain uses TRBV5-5 and TRBJ1-6, with D perhaps matching TRBD1 (5 bases). This CDR3 has 15 amino acids. Germline V gene lookup returns CDR1 SGHKS and CDR2 YYEKEE (reference sequence). Trimming shortened V by 1 base and J by 6 bases, and 11 bases separated the two germline ends. The CDR3 spells CASSLRDPPNSPLHF. The CDR3 DNA follows: TGTGCCAGCAGCTTGCGGGACCCCCCTAATTCACCCCTCCACTTT.

CDR3 DNA sequence: TGTGCCAGCAGCCTCGGTTGGCGGGCCTCCTACAATGAGCAGTTCTTC. It translates to CASSLGWRASYNEQFF. The chain links TRBV2 to TRBJ2-1; D is possibly TRBD2 (5 bases). Germline CDR1 SNHLY, CDR2 FYNNEI. V lost 6 bases to trimming and J lost 0 bases, with 15 bases between them. The CDR3 runs to 16 residues.

This chain joins TRBV29-1 and TRBJ1-1; D gene unclear. The CDR3 runs 11 residues. The germline V gene has CDR1 SQVTM and CDR2 ANQGSEA. V gave up 3 bases and J gave up 7 bases, with 9 bases separating them. CDR3 sequence reads: CSVEWVGEAFF. Here the CDR3 DNA reads TGCAGCGTTGAGTGGGTGGGTGAAGCTTTCTTT.

Worth noting for this clonotype: A much larger clone lies a single base off, so this may be a read error. The chain recombines TRBV6-2 or TRBV6-3 with TRBJ2-7; D unclear. Germline V gene data show CDR1 as MNHEY and CDR2 as SVGEGT. This CDR3 is 13 amino acids long. This chain's CDR3 is CASSQTPSYKQYF. The CDR3, as DNA: TGTGCCAGCAGCCAGACACCCTCCTACAAGCAGTACTTC.

The V gene is TRBV11-2, the J gene TRBJ1-6, with D possibly TRBD1 on 5 matching bases. The CDR3 has 16 amino acids. Trimming removed 1 base from V and 13 bases from J, with 20 bases in between. Germline V gene data show CDR1 as SGHAT and CDR2 as FQNNGV. The CDR3 loop is CASSLGEVGGGFPLHF. The CDR3 bases are TGTGCCAGCAGCTTAGGTGAAGTGGGGGGTGGTTTCCCCCTCCACTTT.

In its sample, this clonotype was seen a few times. The chain recombines TRBV20-1 with TRBJ2-5; 9 bases line up with TRBD1. The assigned J gene may be wrong: the sequence end matches TRBJ2-7 better. Germline CDR1 and CDR2: DFQATT and SNEGSKA (reference sequence). This CDR3 has 12 amino acids. The CDR3 DNA reads TGCAGTGCTAGGGACAGGGGCCACGAGCAGTACTTC. This translates into CSARDRGHEQYF.

The J gene is TRBJ2-3, the V gene TRBV20-1; D perhaps matches TRBD2 (6 bases). V lost 6 bases and J 10 bases, leaving 14 bases between the germline ends. The CDR3 covers 11 residues. Germline CDR1 and CDR2: DFQATT and SNEGSKA (reference sequence). CDR3: CSAPRRDAQYF. CDR3 bases: TGCAGTGCACCTAGGAGGGATGCGCAGTATTTT.

There are a few counts of this clonotype. This clone may be a read error of a much larger clone one base away. The chain has TRBV12-3 or TRBV12-4 and TRBJ2-1; 9 positions agree with TRBD2. J was trimmed by 8 bases and V by 5 bases; bases with no gene match: 7. CDR3 size: 14 residues. CDR3 residues: CASSVSGSPDEQFF. The CDR3 region has the DNA TGTGCCAGCAGTGTTAGCGGGAGTCCGGATGAGCAGTTCTTC.

The rearrangement uses TRBV5-1 and TRBJ2-1, with D unresolved. CDR3 size: 16 residues. From germline, CDR1 is SGHRS and CDR2 YFSETQ. Trimming left V 1 base short and J 7 bases short, with 18 bases between. Here the CDR3 reads CASSLRQPLSWNEQFF. CDR3 coding DNA: TGCGCCAGCAGCTTGAGGCAGCCCCTAAGTTGGAATGAGCAGTTCTTC.

The chain employs TRBV3-1 and TRBJ2-3; D remains ambiguous. CDR3 length equals 15 residues. V lost 1 base and J lost 2, with 10 bases in between. CDR1 is LGHDT and CDR2 is YNNKEL in the germline V gene (reference sequence). The CDR3 protein is CASSQGAKPTDTQYF. For the CDR3, the DNA is TGTGCCAGCAGCCAAGGGGCAAAACCCACAGATACGCAGTATTTT.